The 24 T cell receptor beta chains reported below all come from one sample, sequenced in a study of T cells in Graves' hyperthyroidism and ophthalmopathy. There were TCR beta CDR3 regions amplified from RNA transcripts. RT-PCR in the first round (using the HTBI primer set) targeted the TCR CDR3. TCRdb processed the multiplex PCR reads anew with MiXCR; each CDR3 protein has one entry. In the table there are 200,000 to 300,000 distinct CDR3 sequences, approximately 23% of which are singletons. Sequencing input: blood. These receptors originate from a woman aged 35 to 49 with Graves' ophthalmopathy.

This clonotype was recorded many times. The chain uses TRBV29-1 and TRBJ2-5; the D call may be TRBD1 or TRBD2 (5 bases each). This CDR3 has 13 amino acids. Germline V gene data show CDR1 as SQVTM and CDR2 as ANQGSEA. Trimming shortened V by 1 base and J by 7 bases, and 13 bases separated the two germline ends. The CDR3, as DNA: TGCAGCGTTGAAGGGGACGCCCGAGGGACCCAGTACTTC. Translated, it gives CSVEGDARGTQYF.

The chain couples TRBV6-5 to TRBJ2-7; tentative D call: TRBD1 (5 bases). Between the trimmed V and J ends, which lost 2 bases and 2 bases, there was a span of 10 bases. CDR3 length equals 14 residues. Germline V gene lookup returns CDR1 MNHEY and CDR2 SVGAGI. The CDR3 sequence is CASSYGRATYEQYF. The CDR3 DNA reads as TGTGCCAGCAGTTACGGCAGGGCTACCTACGAGCAGTACTTC.

This clonotype came up many times. The rearrangement links TRBV6-1 to TRBJ1-5; 9 positions agree with TRBD1. V dropped 3 bases and J dropped 4; count of bases not matched to a gene: 16. Germline V gene sequence: CDR1 MNHNS, CDR2 SASEGT. The CDR3 totals 19 residues. Written as DNA, the CDR3 is TGTGCCAGCAGTGAGAGGTTTTATGACCAAGGGACAGGGAATCAGCCCCAGCATTTT. It is translated as CASSERFYDQGTGNQPQHF.

This chain uses TRBV15 with TRBJ1-2; TRBD1 aligns across 7 bases. There are 15 residues in the CDR3. In germline, CDR1 is LNHNV, CDR2 YYDKDF (reference sequence). Losses at the gene ends were 5 bases for V and 4 bases for J; bases not matched to a gene: 10. CDR3 amino acids: CATSGGQTVPYGYTF. CDR3 coding DNA: TGTGCCACCAGCGGGGGACAGACAGTTCCCTATGGCTACACCTTC.

This clonotype was observed many times. CDR3 in DNA: TGTGCCAGCAGTGACCCCAGCGGGGACAGGACCTACGAGCAGTACTTC. It yields the protein CASSDPSGDRTYEQYF. This chain uses TRBV25-1 with TRBJ2-7; tentatively, D is TRBD1 (8 bases). The length of the CDR3 is 16 residues. V dropped 3 bases and J dropped 2 bases, with 17 bases sitting between them. Per germline, CDR1 MGHDK and CDR2 SYGVNS.

This clonotype was seen once. This chain uses TRBV12-5 with TRBJ2-5, with 13 bases aligning to TRBD2. Per germline, CDR1 LGHNT and CDR2 FRNRAP. After removal of 5 bases from V and 1 base from J, the junction contained 4 bases not matched to a gene. This CDR3 is 16 amino acids long. DNA of the CDR3: TGTGCTAGTGGTCCCGGGACTAGCGGGACCCAAGAGACCCAGTACTTC. Amino acids: CASGPGTSGTQETQYF.

In its sample, this clonotype was seen many times. As DNA, the CDR3 is TGTGCCAGCAGACGCCGCACTAGCGGAACCTACGAGCAGTACTTC. Its protein product is CASRRRTSGTYEQYF. The rearrangement joins TRBV6-1 to TRBJ2-7, with TRBD2 identical over 8 bases. V lost 6 bases, J lost 2 bases, and 9 bases stayed unmatched. The CDR3 has 15 amino acids. The germline V gene has CDR1 MNHNS and CDR2 SASEGT.

This clonotype has ten or more counts. This chain joins TRBV4-2 and TRBJ1-1; D call uncertain. V lost 0 bases and J 8 bases, leaving 10 bases between the germline ends. CDR3 length: 13 residues. Germline CDR1 reads LGHNA; CDR2 reads YNFKEQ. CDR3 loop: CASSQDAGREAFF. As DNA, the CDR3 is TGTGCCAGCAGCCAAGATGCGGGGAGAGAAGCTTTCTTT.

This clonotype was seen at least ten times. The J gene is TRBJ1-2, the V gene TRBV28; TRBD1 agrees at 9 bases. The CDR3 has 14 amino acids. V shed 5 bases, J shed 8 bases, and the junction held 9 bases outside the gene matches. Germline-derived CDR1 and CDR2 are MDHEN and SYDVKM. CDR3 DNA: TGTGCCAGCAGTACAGGGGGCGCGAAGGGCGGCTACACCTTC. This codes for CASSTGGAKGGYTF.

This clonotype came up many times. This chain links TRBV20-1 with TRBJ1-3; D unclear. The CDR3 is made up of 14 amino acids. CDR1 and CDR2 (germline): DFQATT, SNEGSKA (reference sequence). With 4 bases removed from V and 0 bases from J, the gap between germline ends came to 10 bases. The CDR3 spells CSATDGSSGNTIYF. CDR3 DNA sequence: TGCAGTGCTACGGACGGAAGCTCTGGAAACACCATATATTTT.

This clonotype came up many times. V gene TRBV6-5 combines with J gene TRBJ1-3; 7 positions match TRBD1. V lost 5 bases, J lost 0 bases, and 7 bases stayed unmatched. This CDR3 spans 16 amino acids. Per the germline V gene, CDR1 is MNHEY and CDR2 is SVGAGI. The CDR3, as DNA: TGTGCCAGCAGTACGGGCAGGGGGGCCTCTGGAAACACCATATATTTT. This translates into CASSTGRGASGNTIYF.

This clonotype was detected many times. This sequence joins TRBV2 and TRBJ2-1, with 11 positions matching TRBD2. The trim removed 8 bases at V and 1 base at J, leaving 16 bases unmatched. CDR1 and CDR2 (germline): SNHLY, FYNNEI. This CDR3 is built from 19 residues. Here the CDR3 reads CASWARGSGGGRSYNEQFF. The DNA for the CDR3 is TGTGCCAGCTGGGCGAGGGGTAGCGGGGGGGGAAGGTCCTACAATGAGCAGTTCTTC. Looking up the rest from reference TRBV2 and TRBJ2-1 gives the full variable domain: EPEVTQTPSHQVTQMGQEVILRCVPISNHLYFYWYRQILGQKVEFLVSFYNNEISEKSEIFDDQFSVERPDGSNFTLKIRSTKLEDSAMYFCASWARGSGGGRSYNEQFFGPGTRLTVL.

This clonotype was observed many times. The chain recombines TRBV28 with TRBJ2-7; D is possibly TRBD1 or TRBD2 (6 bases each). Trimming took off 4 bases at V and 1 base at J, with 14 bases between the two ends. The CDR3 totals 15 residues. Germline CDR1 is MDHEN and CDR2 is SYDVKM. CDR3 in amino acids: CASSYDRRGSYEQYF. DNA for the CDR3: TGTGCCAGCAGTTACGACAGGAGGGGTTCCTACGAGCAGTACTTC.

This clonotype was counted many times. V and J are TRBV10-3 and TRBJ2-7; a weak D match, TRBD2 (5 bases). There are 12 residues in the CDR3. In germline, CDR1 is ENHRY, CDR2 SYGVKD. V was cut by 4 bases and J by 6 bases, with 10 bases left in between. This CDR3 reads CAISVGGVEQYF. CDR3 in DNA: TGTGCCATCAGTGTTGGAGGAGTCGAGCAGTACTTC.

The CDR3 coding sequence is TGTGCCAGCAGTTACCCGACCCGCCGGAGGGCCGACATCTATGGCTACACCTTC. Translation gives CASSYPTRRRADIYGYTF. V and J are TRBV6-2 or TRBV6-3 and TRBJ1-2; D remains unclear. The CDR3 sequence is 18 residues long. The germline V gene has CDR1 MNHEY and CDR2 SVGEGT. The V gene lost 2 bases and the J gene lost 4 bases, with 23 bases spanning the gap.

The V and J genes are TRBV15 and TRBJ1-6; TRBD1 matches 7 bases. CDR1 and CDR2 (germline): LNHNV, YYDKDF (reference sequence). The junction had 6 bases not matched to a gene; V was cut back by 1 base and J by 9 bases. The CDR3 extends over 15 amino acids. CDR3 DNA sequence: TGTGCCACCAGCAGAGTAGGGGACAGTGGTTCACCCCTCCACTTT. This codes for CATSRVGDSGSPLHF. Drawing the rest from reference TRBV15 and TRBJ1-6, the complete variable domain is DAMVIQNPRYQVTQFGKPVTLSCSQTLNHNVMYWYQQKSSQAPKLLFHYYDKDFNNEADTPDNFQSRRPNTSFCFLDIRSPGLGDTAMYLCATSRVGDSGSPLHFGNGTRLTVT.

The table lists this clonotype with many counts. The chain links TRBV4-1 to TRBJ2-7, with TRBD2 identical over 7 bases. The CDR3 is 19 amino acids. In germline, CDR1 is MGHRA, CDR2 YSYEKL. The junction had 15 bases not matched to a gene; V was cut back by 1 base and J by 0 bases. CDR3 residues: CASSQGAPSSSGYSYEQYF. For the CDR3, the DNA is TGCGCCAGCAGCCAAGGGGCCCCGTCGTCTAGCGGATACTCCTACGAGCAGTACTTC.

In this sample, this clonotype turned up many times. The V call is TRBV9, the J call TRBJ1-1, with D maybe TRBD1 (5 bases). The CDR3 consists of 15 residues. Germline V lookup: CDR1 SGDLS, CDR2 YYNGEE. The germline V and J ends were trimmed by 3 bases and 5 bases, with 17 bases remaining between them. The CDR3 sequence: CASSASRQGFTEAFF. The CDR3 region has the DNA TGTGCCAGCAGCGCTTCTCGCCAGGGTTTTACTGAAGCTTTCTTT.

On this clonotype itself: One end of the junction fails to match germline, which may point to a read error. This rearrangement joins TRBV24-1 to TRBJ2-5; weak D call: TRBD1 (6 bases). Germline CDR1 reads KGHDR; CDR2 reads SFDVKD. There are 14 residues in the CDR3. In nucleotides, the CDR3 is TGTGCCACCAGTGATTTAACAGGGTCTGAGACTCAGTACTTC. It is translated as CATSDLTGSETQYF.

The CDR3 DNA reads as TGTGCCAGTAGTACCGGACAGGGTGATGTGGAGACCCAGTACTTC. Encoded protein: CASSTGQGDVETQYF. The genes are TRBV19 and TRBJ2-5; 8 bases are a match to TRBD1. Germline CDR1 and CDR2: LNHDA and SQIVND (reference sequence). Trimming took 4 bases from V and 5 from J; bases not matched to a gene: 9. The CDR3 covers 15 residues. The full variable domain, completed using reference TRBV19 and TRBJ2-5, is DGGITQSPKYLFRKEGQNVTLSCEQNLNHDAMYWYRQDPGQGLRLIYYSQIVNDFQKGDIAEGYSVSREKKESFPLTVTSAQKNPTAFYLCASSTGQGDVETQYFGPGTRLLVL.

The J gene is TRBJ1-1, the V gene TRBV28; the D gene is possibly TRBD1 (6 bases). Germline V gives CDR1 MDHEN, CDR2 SYDVKM. V was pared by 5 bases and J by 6 bases, with 19 bases between. CDR3 length: 15 amino acids. CDR3 amino acids: CASSPTLGGTPEAFF. For the CDR3, the DNA is TGTGCCAGCAGTCCCACTCTAGGGGGAACCCCTGAAGCTTTCTTT.

The sample holds many counts of this clonotype. The chain carries TRBV7-2 and TRBJ1-2; D unclear. The CDR3 length is 14 residues. The ends were cut back, 5 bases at V and 4 bases at J, with 14 bases in the middle. Germline CDR1 SGHTA, CDR2 FQGNSA. The CDR3 DNA follows: TGTGCCAGCAGCGCAAGGAAGGGTAGCTATGGCTACACCTTC. Residues: CASSARKGSYGYTF.

This clonotype was detected ten times or more. The genes are TRBV12-3 or TRBV12-4 and TRBJ2-3; 9 bases align to TRBD1. V dropped 5 bases and J dropped 5; count of bases not matched to a gene: 11. The CDR3 consists of 16 residues. CDR3 loop: CASSPPGQGLGDTQYF. The CDR3 DNA is TGTGCCAGCAGTCCGCCGGGACAGGGATTAGGAGATACGCAGTATTTT.

This clonotype was detected many times. This rearrangement joins TRBV30 to TRBJ2-4, with D possibly being TRBD1 or TRBD2 (6 bases each). Deletions cut 0 bases from V and 6 bases from J, with 12 bases between. From germline, CDR1 is GTSNPN and CDR2 SVGIG (reference sequence). The CDR3 is 14 residues long. CDR3 DNA: TGTGCCTGGAGTGTATCCGGAGGGGGAAACATTCAGTACTTC. This translates into CAWSVSGGGNIQYF.